This T cell receptor (beta chain) was sequenced during a study of cytomegalovirus exposure and HLA in healthy donors. The germline V gene encodes CDR1 GTSNPN and CDR2 SVGIG (reference sequence). The J segment lost 4 bases and the V segment lost 2 bases, leaving 4 bases of the junction unmatched. The CDR3 length is 13 residues. PCR was performed using 60 Vbeta and 13 Jbeta primers. Generated by immunoSEQ multiplex PCR, the TCRdb table keeps only in-frame clones and is missing some. The sample yields about 140,000 clones, over 70% seen once. J is TRBJ2-7 and V is TRBV30; 8 bases match TRBD1. The clonotype originates from a man aged 40-49 years in good health and CMV-seronegative. The source material was PBMCs. The CDR3 DNA reads as TGTGCCTGGAGTATTGGACAGGGTTACGAGCAGTACTTC. Its protein is CAWSIGQGYEQYF.